This T cell receptor (beta chain) appears in the sequencing data of a study of T cell responses to AZD1222 COVID-19 vaccine. Notes on the study in general: The study identified only a handful of AZD1222 recipients as seropositive at baseline. Two AZD1222 doses significantly raised spike-specific TCR breadth and depth over controls.

This table comes from immunoSEQ multiplex PCR, and its TCRdb copy is limited to in-frame clones, with some not included. Among approximately 74,000 clones, roughly four fifths were seen once, and the ten largest hold 2.9%. The V end was cut by 2 bases, the J end by 7 bases, with 14 bases between. The germline V gene has CDR1 SEHNR and CDR2 FQNEAQ (reference sequence). The CDR3 sequence is 14 residues long. In the case of this clone: Its antigen is currently unknown.

The chain has TRBV7-9 and TRBJ1-2; perhaps TRBD1 as D (5 bases). The input for sequencing was peripheral blood, taken on day 0 of AZD1222 vaccination. The receptor's source is an adult in good health. In DNA form, the CDR3 reads TGTGCCAGCAGCTTACAGGGCCCTTCAAGTGGCTACACCTTC. Translated: CASSLQGPSSGYTF.